This record looks at one T cell receptor beta chain sequence and its context. Its antigen is unknown. One entry per CDR3 protein, called by TCRdb with MiXCR from the PCR reads. Altogether about half a million distinct CDR3 sequences are present, about 21% being singletons, with the ten largest covering 0.7% to 1%. The sample originates from a study of molecular identifiers for immune sequencing clone quantification. Germline CDR1 LGHNA, CDR2 YSLEER. Deletions cut 4 bases from V and 5 bases from J, with 12 bases between. The CDR3 consists of 15 residues. Study results and limitations: Effector cells had over 97% of their molecules in clones above 20 RNA copies, while naive cells had under 1%. Even with more than 950,000 naive cells present, spiked Jurkat TCR RNA from one cell was reportedly detectable.

In the sort, naive CD8 T cells were defined as CD8+CD4-CCR7+CD45RA+. The genes are TRBV4-3 and TRBJ1-6, with D possibly TRBD1 on 5 matching bases. This receptor was obtained from a human donor in good health. Some libraries in this study had Jurkat cell RNA spiked in. The sequencing sample was made of naive CD8+ T cells from blood, with Jurkat cell RNA spiked in. Stated subset: FACS-sorted CD8+CD4-CCR7+CD45RA+ naive T cells. DNA of the CDR3: TGCGCCAGCAGCCTTGGGACCGCCGATAATTCACCCCTCCACTTT. This translates into CASSLGTADNSPLHF.